This T cell receptor beta chain emerged from a study of T cell repertoires in cytomegalovirus infection. Points from the study as a whole: Frequencies of public TCR beta families were cumulated, and this identified carriers of CMV plus the relevant HLA. The ex vivo response was dominated by HLA-C-restricted CMV-specific TCR beta clonotypes.

This clonotype was detected ten times or more. No antigen is known for it. This CDR3 region has 17 residues. The germline V gene encodes CDR1 LGHNA and CDR2 YSLEER. V lost 0 bases to trimming and J lost 0 bases, with 12 bases between them. TCRdb fed the reads into MiXCR, producing one record per CDR3 protein. The data hold 65,000 to 90,000 distinct CDR3 sequences, with roughly 3.6% observed a single time. J is TRBJ1-3 and V is TRBV4-3; D not resolved. This TCR came from a human donor in good health (CMV status not recorded). Some clones in this sample may be carry-over from other donors' samples. Source material: PBMCs. CDR3 region: CASSQDGRVNSGNTIYF. The CDR3 nucleotides are TGCGCCAGCAGCCAAGATGGCCGGGTTAACTCTGGAAACACCATATATTTT.